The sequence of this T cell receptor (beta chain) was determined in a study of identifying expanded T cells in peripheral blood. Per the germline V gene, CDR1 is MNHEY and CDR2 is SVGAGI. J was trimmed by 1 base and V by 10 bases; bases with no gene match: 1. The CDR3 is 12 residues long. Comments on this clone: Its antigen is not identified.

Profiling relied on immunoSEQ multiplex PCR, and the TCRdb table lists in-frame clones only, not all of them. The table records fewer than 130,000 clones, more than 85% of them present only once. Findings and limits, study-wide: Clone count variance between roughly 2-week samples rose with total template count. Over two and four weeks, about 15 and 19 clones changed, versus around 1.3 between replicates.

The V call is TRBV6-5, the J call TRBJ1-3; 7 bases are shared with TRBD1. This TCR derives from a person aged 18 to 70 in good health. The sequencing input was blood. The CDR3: CATRGSGNTIYF. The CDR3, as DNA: TGTGCCACCAGGGGGTCTGGAAACACCATATATTTT.